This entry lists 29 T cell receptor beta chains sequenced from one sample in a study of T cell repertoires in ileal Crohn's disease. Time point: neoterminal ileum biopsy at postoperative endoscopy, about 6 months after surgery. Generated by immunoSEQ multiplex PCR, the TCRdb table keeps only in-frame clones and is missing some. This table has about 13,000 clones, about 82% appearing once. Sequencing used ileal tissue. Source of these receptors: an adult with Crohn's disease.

CDR3 residues: CAWSPDEKLFF. The CDR3 nucleotides read TGTGCCTGGAGTCCGGATGAAAAACTGTTTTTT. This sequence joins TRBV30 and TRBJ1-4, with D hard to call. The germline gives CDR1 GTSNPN, CDR2 SVGIG (reference sequence). CDR3 size: 11 residues. Trimming took 2 bases from V and 6 from J, leaving 4 bases between them.

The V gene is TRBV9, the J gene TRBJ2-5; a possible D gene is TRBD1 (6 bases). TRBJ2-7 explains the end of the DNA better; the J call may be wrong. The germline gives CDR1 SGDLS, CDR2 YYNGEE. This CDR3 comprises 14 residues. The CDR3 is CASSVGGGVYEQYF. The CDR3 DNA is TGTGCCAGCAGCGTAGGTGGGGGCGTCTACGAGCAGTACTTC.

This chain's CDR3 is CASSIVGSDTQYF. The CDR3 nucleotides are TGTGCCAGTAGTATAGTTGGGAGCGATACGCAGTATTTT. The chain carries TRBV19 and TRBJ2-3; D possibly corresponds to TRBD2 (5 bases). Between the trimmed V and J ends, which lost 1 base and 6 bases, there was a span of 8 bases. CDR3 length: 13 residues. Germline V gene data show CDR1 as LNHDA and CDR2 as SQIVND (reference sequence).

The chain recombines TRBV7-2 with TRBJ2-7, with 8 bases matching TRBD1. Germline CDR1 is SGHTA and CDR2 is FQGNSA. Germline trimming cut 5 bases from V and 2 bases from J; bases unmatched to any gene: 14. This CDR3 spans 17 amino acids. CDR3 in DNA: TGTGCCAGCAGCCGACTTCGGGCAGGGGGCTTACCCTACGAGCAGTACTTC. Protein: CASSRLRAGGLPYEQYF.

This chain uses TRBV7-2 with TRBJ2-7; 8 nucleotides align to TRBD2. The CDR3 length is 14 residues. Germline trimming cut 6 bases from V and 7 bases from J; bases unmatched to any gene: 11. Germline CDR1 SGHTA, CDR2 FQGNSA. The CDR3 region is CASSQNGGGGEQYF. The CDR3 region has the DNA TGTGCCAGCAGTCAAAACGGGGGGGGAGGTGAGCAGTACTTC.

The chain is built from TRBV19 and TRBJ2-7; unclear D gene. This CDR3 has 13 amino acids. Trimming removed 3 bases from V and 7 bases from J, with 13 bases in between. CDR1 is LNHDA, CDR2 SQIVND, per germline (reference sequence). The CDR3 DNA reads TGTGCCAGTAGTATTCAGGCAGCCTTGGAGCAGTACTTC. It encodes CASSIQAALEQYF.

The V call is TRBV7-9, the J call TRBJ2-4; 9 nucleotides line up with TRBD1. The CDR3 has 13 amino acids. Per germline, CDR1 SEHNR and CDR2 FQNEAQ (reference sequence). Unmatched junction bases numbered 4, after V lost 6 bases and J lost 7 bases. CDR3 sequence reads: CASRQGQGNIQYF. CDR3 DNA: TGTGCCAGCAGACAAGGACAGGGGAACATTCAGTACTTC.

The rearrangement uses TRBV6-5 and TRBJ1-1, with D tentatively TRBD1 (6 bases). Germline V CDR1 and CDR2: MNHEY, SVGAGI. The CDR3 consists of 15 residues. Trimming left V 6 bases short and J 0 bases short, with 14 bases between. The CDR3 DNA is TGTGCCAGCAGGAAGACAGGTCTTATGAACACTGAAGCTTTCTTT. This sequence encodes CASRKTGLMNTEAFF.

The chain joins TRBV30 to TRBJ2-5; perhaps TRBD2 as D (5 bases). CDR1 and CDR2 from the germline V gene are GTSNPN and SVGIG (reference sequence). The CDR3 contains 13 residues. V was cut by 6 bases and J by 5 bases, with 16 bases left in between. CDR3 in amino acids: CACGRGLRETQYF. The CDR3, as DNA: TGTGCCTGTGGACGCGGGCTCCGGGAGACCCAGTACTTC.

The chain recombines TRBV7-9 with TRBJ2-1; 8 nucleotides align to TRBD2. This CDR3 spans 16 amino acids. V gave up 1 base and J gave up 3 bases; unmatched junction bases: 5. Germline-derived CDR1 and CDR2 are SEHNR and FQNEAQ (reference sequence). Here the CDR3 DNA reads TGTGCCAGCAGCTTAGGTGCGGGGGGCCTCTACAATGAGCAGTTCTTC. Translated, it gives CASSLGAGGLYNEQFF. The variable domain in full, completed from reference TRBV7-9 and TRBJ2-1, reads DTGVSQNPRHKITKRGQNVTFRCDPISEHNRLYWYRQTLGQGPEFLTYFQNEAQLEKSRLLSDRFSAERPKGSFSTLEIQRTEQGDSAMYLCASSLGAGGLYNEQFFGPGTRLTVL.

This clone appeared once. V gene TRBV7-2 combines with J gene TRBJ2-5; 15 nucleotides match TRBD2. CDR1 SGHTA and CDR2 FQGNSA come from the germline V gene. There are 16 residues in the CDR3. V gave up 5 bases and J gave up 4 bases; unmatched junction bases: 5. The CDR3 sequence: CASSLRTSGGGETQYF. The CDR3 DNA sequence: TGTGCCAGCAGCCTCAGGACTAGCGGGGGGGGAGAGACCCAGTACTTC.

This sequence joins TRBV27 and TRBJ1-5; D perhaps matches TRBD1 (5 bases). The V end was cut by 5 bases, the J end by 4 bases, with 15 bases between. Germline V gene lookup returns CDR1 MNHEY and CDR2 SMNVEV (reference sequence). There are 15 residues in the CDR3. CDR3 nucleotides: TGTGCCAGCAGTAAAGACTGGGGGGGGAATCAGCCCCAGCATTTT. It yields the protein CASSKDWGGNQPQHF.

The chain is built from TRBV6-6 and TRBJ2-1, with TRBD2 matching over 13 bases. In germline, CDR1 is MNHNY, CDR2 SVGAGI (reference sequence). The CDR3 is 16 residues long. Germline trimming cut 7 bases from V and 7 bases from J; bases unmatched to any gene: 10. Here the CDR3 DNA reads TGTGCCAGCAATCCACGACTAGCGGGGGGTTATAATGAGCAGTTCTTC. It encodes CASNPRLAGGYNEQFF.

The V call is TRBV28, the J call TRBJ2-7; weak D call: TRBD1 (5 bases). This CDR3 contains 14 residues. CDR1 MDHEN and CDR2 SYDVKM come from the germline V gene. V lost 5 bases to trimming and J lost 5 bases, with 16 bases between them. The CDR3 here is CASSPWGQGHEQYF. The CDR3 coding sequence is TGTGCCAGCAGTCCCTGGGGCCAAGGGCACGAGCAGTACTTC.

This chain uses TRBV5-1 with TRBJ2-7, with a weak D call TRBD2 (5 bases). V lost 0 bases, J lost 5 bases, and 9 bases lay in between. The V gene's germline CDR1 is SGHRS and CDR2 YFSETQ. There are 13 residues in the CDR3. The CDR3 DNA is TGCGCCAGCAGCTTGGCCGGGGTCCACGAGCAGTACTTC. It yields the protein CASSLAGVHEQYF. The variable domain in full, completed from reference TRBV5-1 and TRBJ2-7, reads KAGVTQTPRYLIKTRGQQVTLSCSPISGHRSVSWYQQTPGQGLQFLFEYFSETQRNKGNFPGRFSGRQFSNSRSEMNVSTLELGDSALYLCASSLAGVHEQYFGPGTRLTVT.

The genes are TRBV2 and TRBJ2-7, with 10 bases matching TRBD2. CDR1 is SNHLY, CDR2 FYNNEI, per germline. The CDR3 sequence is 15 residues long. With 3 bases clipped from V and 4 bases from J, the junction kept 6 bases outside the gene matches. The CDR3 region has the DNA TGTGCCAGCAGTGACGCTAGCGGGAGTAGGTACGAGCAGTACTTC. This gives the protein CASSDASGSRYEQYF. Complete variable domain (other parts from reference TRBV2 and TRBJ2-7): EPEVTQTPSHQVTQMGQEVILRCVPISNHLYFYWYRQILGQKVEFLVSFYNNEISEKSEIFDDQFSVERPDGSNFTLKIRSTKLEDSAMYFCASSDASGSRYEQYFGPGTRLTVT.

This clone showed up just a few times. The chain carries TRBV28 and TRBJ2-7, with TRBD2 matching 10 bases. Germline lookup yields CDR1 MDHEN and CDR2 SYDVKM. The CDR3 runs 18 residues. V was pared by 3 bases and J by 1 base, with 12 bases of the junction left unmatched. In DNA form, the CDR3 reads TGTGCCAGCAGTTTCTACGCCCCGACTAGCGGGCAGTCCTACGAGCAGTACTTC. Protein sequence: CASSFYAPTSGQSYEQYF. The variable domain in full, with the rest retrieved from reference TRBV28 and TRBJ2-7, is DVKVTQSSRYLVKRTGEKVFLECVQDMDHENMFWYRQDPGLGLRLIYFSYDVKMKEKGDIPEGYSVSREKKERFSLILESASTNQTSMYLCASSFYAPTSGQSYEQYFGPGTRLTVT.

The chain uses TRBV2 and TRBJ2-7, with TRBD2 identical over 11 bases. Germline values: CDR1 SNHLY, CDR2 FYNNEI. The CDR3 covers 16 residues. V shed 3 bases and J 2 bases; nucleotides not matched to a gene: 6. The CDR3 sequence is CASSDSLSGGAYEQYF. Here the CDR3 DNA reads TGTGCCAGCAGTGACAGTCTTAGCGGGGGGGCCTACGAGCAGTACTTC.

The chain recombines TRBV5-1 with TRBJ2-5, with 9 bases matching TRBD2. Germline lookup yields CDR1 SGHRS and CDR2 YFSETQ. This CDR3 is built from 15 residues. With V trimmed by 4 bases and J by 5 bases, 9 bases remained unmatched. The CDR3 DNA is TGCGCCAGCAGCCTGGGGGTAGCGGGAGTGGAGACCCAGTACTTC. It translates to CASSLGVAGVETQYF.

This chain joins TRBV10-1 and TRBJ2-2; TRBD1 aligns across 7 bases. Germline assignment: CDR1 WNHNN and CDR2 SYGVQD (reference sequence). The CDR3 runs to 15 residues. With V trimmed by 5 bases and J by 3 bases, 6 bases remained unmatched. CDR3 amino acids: CASSPRQGYTGELFF. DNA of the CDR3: TGCGCCAGCAGTCCGCGACAGGGCTACACCGGGGAGCTGTTTTTT.

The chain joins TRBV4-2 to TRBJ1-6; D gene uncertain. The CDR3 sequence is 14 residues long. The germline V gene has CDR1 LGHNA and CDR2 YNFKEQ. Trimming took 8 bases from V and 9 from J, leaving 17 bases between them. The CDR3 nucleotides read TGTGCCAGCCGGGGAGGAGCCCCTACTTCACCCCTCCACTTT. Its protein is CASRGGAPTSPLHF.

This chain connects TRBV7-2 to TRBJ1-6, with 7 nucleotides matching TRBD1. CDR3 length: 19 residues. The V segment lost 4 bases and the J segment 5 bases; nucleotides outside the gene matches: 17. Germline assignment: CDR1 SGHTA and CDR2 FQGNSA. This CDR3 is CASSSPGQIRRKNNSPLHF. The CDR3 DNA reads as TGTGCCAGCAGCTCCCCGGGACAGATTCGGCGTAAGAATAATTCACCCCTCCACTTT.

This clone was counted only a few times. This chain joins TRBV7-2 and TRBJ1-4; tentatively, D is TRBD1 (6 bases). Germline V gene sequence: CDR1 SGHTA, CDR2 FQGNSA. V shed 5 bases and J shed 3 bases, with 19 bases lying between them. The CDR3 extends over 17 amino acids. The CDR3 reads CASSLRRGGVANEKLFF. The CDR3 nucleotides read TGTGCCAGCAGCCTACGTAGGGGGGGGGTAGCTAATGAAAAACTGTTTTTT.

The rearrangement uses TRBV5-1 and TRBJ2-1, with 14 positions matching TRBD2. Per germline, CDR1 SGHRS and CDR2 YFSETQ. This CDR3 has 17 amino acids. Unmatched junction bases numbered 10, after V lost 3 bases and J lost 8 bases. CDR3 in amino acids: CASSSGGLAGVQDEQFF. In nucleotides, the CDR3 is TGCGCCAGCAGCTCGGGGGGACTAGCGGGAGTTCAAGATGAGCAGTTCTTC.

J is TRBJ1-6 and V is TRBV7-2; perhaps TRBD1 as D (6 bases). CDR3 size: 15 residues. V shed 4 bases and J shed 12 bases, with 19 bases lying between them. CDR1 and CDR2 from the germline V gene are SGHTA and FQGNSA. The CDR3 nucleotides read TGTGCCAGCAGCTCAGAGGGGGTGGGGGGGAGACCCCTCCACTTT. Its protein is CASSSEGVGGRPLHF.

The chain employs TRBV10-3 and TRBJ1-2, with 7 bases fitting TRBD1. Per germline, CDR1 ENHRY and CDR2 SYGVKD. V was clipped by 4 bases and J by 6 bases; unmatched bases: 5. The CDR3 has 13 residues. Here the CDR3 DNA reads TGTGCCATCAGTGCCAATCAGGGGGATGGCTACACCTTC. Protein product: CAISANQGDGYTF.

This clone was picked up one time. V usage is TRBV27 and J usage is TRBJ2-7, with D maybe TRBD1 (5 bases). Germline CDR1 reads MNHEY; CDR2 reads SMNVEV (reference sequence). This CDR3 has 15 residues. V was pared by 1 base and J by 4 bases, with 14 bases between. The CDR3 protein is CASSLLRGRGYEQYF. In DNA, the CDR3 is TGTGCCAGCAGTTTATTAAGGGGAAGAGGATACGAGCAGTACTTC.

The CDR3 coding sequence is TGTGCCAGCAGGTCAGGGGTGGGAAAACTGTTTTTT. Its protein is CASRSGVGKLFF. The V and J genes are TRBV28 and TRBJ1-4, with D maybe TRBD1 (6 bases). The CDR3 consists of 12 residues. Germline V gene lookup returns CDR1 MDHEN and CDR2 SYDVKM. Trimming took 6 bases from V and 10 from J, leaving 12 bases between them.

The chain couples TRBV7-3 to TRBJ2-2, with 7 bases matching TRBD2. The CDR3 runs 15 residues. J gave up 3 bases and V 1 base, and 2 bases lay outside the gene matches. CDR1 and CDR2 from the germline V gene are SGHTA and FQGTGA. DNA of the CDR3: TGTGCCAGCAGCTTAAGTGGGGGGGACACCGGGGAGCTGTTTTTT. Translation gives CASSLSGGDTGELFF.